This T cell receptor (beta chain) was recorded in a study of OX40 agonist ivuxolimab in advanced cancers. Whole-study results and caveats: Also showing low normalized T-cell clonal expansion were some of the nonresponders.

On this clone itself: Its matching antigen is unknown.

Produced via immunoSEQ multiplex PCR; TCRdb's table is partial and in-frame only. Among 99,000 or so clones listed, 90% to 95% were seen once. Samples were taken at baseline and on day 1 of cycles 4 and 7. The V gene end was trimmed by 2 bases and the J gene end by 9 bases; junction bases not matched to a gene: 11. The germline V gene has CDR1 SGDLS and CDR2 YYNGEE. The CDR3 consists of 15 residues. Sequencing was performed on CD4+ or CD8+ T cells sorted from blood, taken in a trial of the OX40 agonist ivuxolimab. The V and J genes are TRBV9 and TRBJ2-1; 7 bases line up with TRBD2. The sequence came from an adult with an advanced solid tumor such as melanoma, head and neck, liver or kidney cancer. The CDR3: CASSVVGGILGEQFF. CDR3 coding DNA: TGTGCCAGCAGCGTTGTGGGAGGGATCCTGGGTGAGCAGTTCTTC.